The rows below give T cell receptor beta chains drawn from one sample of a study of post-analysis software for immune sequencing data. TCRdb itself ran the PCR reads through MiXCR, one entry per CDR3 protein. The sample contains fewer than 550,000 distinct CDR3 sequences, around 31% of which appear only once. Sequences were obtained from blood. Receptor source: a girl under 18 with multiple sclerosis. Both conserved end residues are part of each CDR3. A D gene is named only where the DNA matches it firmly. Size values are once, few and many counts, or a class for expanded clones, and some rows have none.

TRBD2	TRBV20-1	few	TRBJ2-3	TGCAGTGCTGCCGGGACTAGCGTGTCCGATACGCAGTATTTT	CSAAGTSVSDTQYF
NA	TRBV5-1	few	TRBJ1-5	TGCGCCAGCAGATTGGGCAGCAATCAGCCCCAGCATTTT	CASRLGSNQPQHF
TRBD1	TRBV5-5	NA	TRBJ1-5	TGTGCCAGCAGCTGGGGACAGGGTCTGGATCAGCCCCAGCATTTT	CASSWGQGLDQPQHF
TRBD1	TRBV5-1	NA	TRBJ1-2	TGCGCCAGCAGCTGGGACAGGGGTCATGGCTACACCTTC	CASSWDRGHGYTF
NA	TRBV27	few	TRBJ1-6	TGTGCCAGCAGACCCGAGTGGGTTAGTTCACCCCTCCACTTT	CASRPEWVSSPLHF
TRBD2	TRBV10-3	NA	TRBJ2-3	TGTGCCATCAGGGCCGGAATCACTAGCGGGGGCAACTCTGCGGGCACAGATACGCAGTATTTT	CAIRAGITSGGNSAGTDTQYF
NA	TRBV27	few	TRBJ2-1	TGTGCCAGCAGCTGGGGCGACAGTTACAATGAGCAGTTCTTC	CASSWGDSYNEQFF
NA	TRBV20-1	NA	TRBJ1-1	TGCAGTGCGGGGGACACCAGGGACACTGAAGCTTTCTTT	CSAGDTRDTEAFF
NA	TRBV28	few	TRBJ1-2	TGTGCCAGCAGTTTAGGGCGGTTAAACTATGGCTACACCTTC	CASSLGRLNYGYTF
TRBD1	TRBV4-1	NA	TRBJ1-1	TGCGCCAGCAGCCAAGAGCGGACAGGTTACCAGAACACTGAAGCTTTCTTT	CASSQERTGYQNTEAFF
NA	TRBV9	NA	TRBJ2-7	TGTGCCAGCAGCGGGGGGGGCCCCTACGAGCAGTACTTC	CASSGGGPYEQYF
NA	TRBV5-5	few	TRBJ1-2	TGTGCCAGCAGCTTGTCCCAGGGGCCCTATGGCTACACCTTC	CASSLSQGPYGYTF
TRBD1	TRBV6-4	NA	TRBJ2-1	TGTGCCAGCAGTGACGGGACAGGGAGCTACAATGAGCAGTTCTTC	CASSDGTGSYNEQFF
TRBD2	TRBV10-3	NA	TRBJ2-3	TGTGCCATCAGTGAGAGGGGACTAGCGGGGGGGCCGGGTGCAGATACGCAGTATTTT	CAISERGLAGGPGADTQYF
NA	TRBV6-2/TRBV6-3	few	TRBJ1-2	TGTGCCAGCAGTCGACCGGGATACGGGAGCTATGGCTACACCTTC	CASSRPGYGSYGYTF
TRBD1	TRBV5-6	NA	TRBJ1-4	TGTGCCAGCAGCTTCGGGTTTGGACAGGGGTATGAAAAACTGTTTTTT	CASSFGFGQGYEKLFF
TRBD1	TRBV15	few	TRBJ2-5	TGTGCCACCGGACAGGGGGGATCTGAAGAGACCCAGTACTTC	CATGQGGSEETQYF
TRBD1	TRBV3-1	NA	TRBJ2-3	TGTGCCAGCAGCCAAAGTAGGGGGCCGACAGATACGCAGTATTTT	CASSQSRGPTDTQYF
NA	TRBV6-5	NA	TRBJ1-2	TGTGCCAACAGTTACCAAGTGGGGTATGGCTACACCTTC	CANSYQVGYGYTF
NA	TRBV4-1	NA	TRBJ1-2	TGCGCCAGCAGCCAAGAAACAGGGCTCGCTGGGGGCTACACCTTC	CASSQETGLAGGYTF
TRBD1	TRBV11-3	NA	TRBJ2-1	TGTGCCAGCAGCCCCCCAGGGGGCAATGAGCAGTTCTTC	CASSPPGGNEQFF
TRBD2	TRBV5-1	few	TRBJ2-7	TGCGCCAGCAGCTCGGGACCCACACCGGGACTAAACTACGAGCAGTACTTC	CASSSGPTPGLNYEQYF
NA	TRBV29-1	NA	TRBJ1-1	TGCAGCGTTGATGAAAGGGTTCAAGCTTTCTTT	CSVDERVQAFF
NA	TRBV5-1	few	TRBJ1-2	TGCGCCAGCAGCTTGGGTCCAGGGAGGACAAATGGCTACACCTTC	CASSLGPGRTNGYTF
NA	TRBV4-2	NA	TRBJ2-1	TGTGCCAGCAGCCAAGATCTTGTTACCTCTATGTTAGATGAGCAGTTCTTC	CASSQDLVTSMLDEQFF
TRBD2	TRBV20-1	NA	TRBJ2-3	TGCAGTGCCCCGGGACTAGCGGGCACAGATATGCAGTATTTT	CSAPGLAGTDMQYF
NA	TRBV12-3/TRBV12-4	NA	TRBJ1-5	TGTGCCAGCAGTTCCGACCGTCAAAAACCCACTCAGCCCCAGCATTTT	CASSSDRQKPTQPQHF
NA	TRBV7-9	NA	TRBJ2-7	TGTGCCAGCAGCCGCGTGGGGAGCTCCTACAATGAGCAGTACTTC	CASSRVGSSYNEQYF
TRBD2	TRBV7-2	few	TRBJ2-1	TGTGCCAGCAGCTTCCTGGCTAGCGGGGGGGCTTACAATGAGCAGTTCTTC	CASSFLASGGAYNEQFF
NA	TRBV20-1	few	TRBJ2-7	TGCAGTGCTGAAGGGACGTTCGGGAACGAGCAGTACTTC	CSAEGTFGNEQYF
NA	TRBV9	few	TRBJ1-2	TGTGCCAGCAGCACCACCTCCGGGGGGGGCTACACCTTC	CASSTTSGGGYTF
NA	TRBV18	NA	TRBJ2-5	TGTGCCAGCTCACCTCTCACCCGGACCCAGGGGCAAGAGACCCAGTACTTC	CASSPLTRTQGQETQYF
NA	TRBV20-1	NA	TRBJ1-5	TGCAGTGCTAGCCGTTACCCTTCGGACAGACCCAATCAGCCCCAGCATTTT	CSASRYPSDRPNQPQHF
TRBD2	TRBV6-2/TRBV6-3	NA	TRBJ2-5	TGTGCCAGCAGTCCCTCGGGGAGGGAGGGAGAGACCCAGTACTTC	CASSPSGREGETQYF
NA	TRBV29-1	NA	TRBJ2-7	TGCATTCCCCTGAACGAGCAGTACTTC	CIPLNEQYF
TRBD1	TRBV27	NA	TRBJ1-2	TGTGCCAGCAGCAGGACAGGGCTCAACTATGGCTACACCTTC	CASSRTGLNYGYTF
TRBD1	TRBV20-1	NA	TRBJ1-2	TGCAGTGTAAAACCGGGGACAGGCTATGGCTACACCTTC	CSVKPGTGYGYTF
TRBD2	TRBV12-3/TRBV12-4	NA	TRBJ2-1	TGTGCCAGCAGCTTCGGGACTAGCCCCAATGAGCAGTTCTTC	CASSFGTSPNEQFF
TRBD2	TRBV15	NA	TRBJ2-2	TGTGCCACCAGCAGAGAGAGGCTGCGGGGGGGCCAGAACACCGGGGAGCTGTTTTTT	CATSRERLRGGQNTGELFF
NA	TRBV18	NA	TRBJ1-2	TGTGCCAGCTCACCGCCGGGGAAGGGCAGGAATGGCTACACCTTC	CASSPPGKGRNGYTF
NA	TRBV6-5	NA	TRBJ2-5	TGTGCCAGCAGTGGAGAAACGGGGTTACAAGGGACCCAGTACTTC	CASSGETGLQGTQYF
NA	TRBV12-3/TRBV12-4	NA	TRBJ2-3	TGTGCCAGCAGCACGGGAAAGGGAAGCGCAGATGTGCAGTATTTT	CASSTGKGSADVQYF
TRBD2	TRBV6-1	few	TRBJ2-4	TGTGCCAGCAGTTGGGCTAGCGGAGACATTCAGTACTTC	CASSWASGDIQYF
NA	TRBV5-6	few	TRBJ2-7	TGTGCCAGCAGCTTTGGACAGTACGAGCAGTACTTC	CASSFGQYEQYF
NA	TRBV5-1	few	TRBJ1-2	TGCGCCAGCAGCTTGGTGGACAGTGGGATCTATGGCTACACCTTC	CASSLVDSGIYGYTF
TRBD1	TRBV5-1	many	TRBJ1-2	TGCGCCAGCAGCTCGCCCCGGACAGGGGGAGAGGGCTATGGCTACACCTTC	CASSSPRTGGEGYGYTF
NA	TRBV5-1	many	TRBJ1-2	TGCGCCAGCAGCGACGACGGGAGCTATGGCTACACCTTC	CASSDDGSYGYTF
TRBD1	TRBV19	few	TRBJ1-5	TGTGCCAGTAGGACAGGGCTTCAGCCCCAGCATTTT	CASRTGLQPQHF
NA	TRBV5-1	NA	TRBJ1-1	TGCGCCAGCAGCTTGGGGCTGTATCCGAGACAGTTCGTTTTCTTT	CASSLGLYPRQFVFF
TRBD1	TRBV20-1	NA	TRBJ2-5	TGCAGTGCCGCCTCGACAGGGGTAGAAGAGACCCAGTACTTC	CSAASTGVEETQYF
NA	TRBV7-2	few	TRBJ1-1	TGTGCCAGCAGCTTAACAAGACAAAACACTGAAGCTTTCTTT	CASSLTRQNTEAFF
TRBD1	TRBV9	NA	TRBJ2-5	TGTGCCAGCAGCATTGGGACAGGGGGTGGGGAGACCCAGTACTTC	CASSIGTGGGETQYF